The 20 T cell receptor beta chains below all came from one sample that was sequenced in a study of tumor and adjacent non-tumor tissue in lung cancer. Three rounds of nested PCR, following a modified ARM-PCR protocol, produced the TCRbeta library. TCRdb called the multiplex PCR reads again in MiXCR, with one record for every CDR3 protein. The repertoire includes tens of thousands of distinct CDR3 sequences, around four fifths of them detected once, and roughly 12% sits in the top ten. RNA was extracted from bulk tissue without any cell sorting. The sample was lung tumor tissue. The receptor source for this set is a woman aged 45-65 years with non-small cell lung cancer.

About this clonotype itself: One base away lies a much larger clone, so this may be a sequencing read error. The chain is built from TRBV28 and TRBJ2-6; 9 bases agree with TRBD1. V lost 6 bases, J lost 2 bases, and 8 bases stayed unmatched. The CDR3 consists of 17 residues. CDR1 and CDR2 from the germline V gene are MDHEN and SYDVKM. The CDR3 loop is CASSRGQGLPGANVLTF. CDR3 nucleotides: TGTGCCAGCAGCAGGGGACAGGGCCTCCCTGGGGCCAACGTCCTGACTTTC.

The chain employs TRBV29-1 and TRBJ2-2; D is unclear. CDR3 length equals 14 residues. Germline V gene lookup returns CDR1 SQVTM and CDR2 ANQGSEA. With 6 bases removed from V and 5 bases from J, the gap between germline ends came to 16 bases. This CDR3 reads CSVPLDRLTGELFF. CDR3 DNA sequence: TGCAGCGTCCCCTTAGACCGCCTAACCGGGGAGCTGTTTTTT.

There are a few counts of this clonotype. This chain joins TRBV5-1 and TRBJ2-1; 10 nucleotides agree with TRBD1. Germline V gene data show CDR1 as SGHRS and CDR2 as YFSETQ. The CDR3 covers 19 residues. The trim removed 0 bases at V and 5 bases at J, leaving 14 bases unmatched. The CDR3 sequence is CASSLDGGQGYRFNNEQFF. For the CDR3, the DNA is TGCGCCAGCAGCTTGGATGGGGGACAGGGGTATAGGTTTAACAATGAGCAGTTCTTC.

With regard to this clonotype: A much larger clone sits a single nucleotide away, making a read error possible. The DNA of the CDR3 is TGCAGTGCTAATATCGGGAGTAGCTACAATGAGCAGTTCTTC. Translation gives CSANIGSSYNEQFF. V is TRBV20-1 and J is TRBJ2-1; possibly TRBD2 for D (6 bases). This CDR3 is built from 14 residues. Germline assignment: CDR1 DFQATT and CDR2 SNEGSKA (reference sequence). Trimming left V 4 bases short and J 3 bases short, with 13 bases between.

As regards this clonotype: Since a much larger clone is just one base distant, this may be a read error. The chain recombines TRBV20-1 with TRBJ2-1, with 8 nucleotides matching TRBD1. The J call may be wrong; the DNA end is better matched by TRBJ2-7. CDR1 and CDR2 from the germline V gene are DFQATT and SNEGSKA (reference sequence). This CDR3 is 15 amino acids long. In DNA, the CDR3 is TGCAGAGCTAGAAATCCGGACAGGGAGACCAATGAGCAGTACTTC. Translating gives CRARNPDRETNEQYF.

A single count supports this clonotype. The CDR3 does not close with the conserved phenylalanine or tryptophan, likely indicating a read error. This CDR3 reads CASSQEGGLAGSYTQYI. The CDR3 DNA reads as TGTGCCAGCAGCCAAGAGGGGGGACTAGCGGGATCATATACGCAGTATATT. V usage is TRBV4-2 and J usage is TRBJ2-3, with 13 nucleotides matching TRBD2. J lost 7 bases, V lost 0 bases, and 7 bases had no gene match. The length of the CDR3 is 17 residues. The germline CDR1 and CDR2 sequences are LGHNA and YNFKEQ.

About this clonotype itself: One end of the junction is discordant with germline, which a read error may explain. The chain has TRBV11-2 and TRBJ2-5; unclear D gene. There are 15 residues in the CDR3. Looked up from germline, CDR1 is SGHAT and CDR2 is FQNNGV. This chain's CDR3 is CASSSSLSSQETHYF. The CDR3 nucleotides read TGTGCCAGCAGTTCCTCCCTTAGCAGCCAAGAGACCCATTACTTC. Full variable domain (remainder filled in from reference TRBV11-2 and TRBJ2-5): EAGVAQSPRYKIIEKRQSVAFWCNPISGHATLYWYQQILGQGPKLLIQFQNNGVVDDSQLPKDRFSAERLKGVDSTLKIQPAKLEDSAVYLCASSSSLSSQETHYFGPGTRLLVL.

CDR3 coding DNA: TGCGCCAGCAGTCAACTCACCCTATGGACTTCCCCCTGGGATACGCAGTATTTT. Translated, it gives CASSQLTLWTSPWDTQYF. The chain recombines TRBV5-1 with TRBJ2-3; D possibly corresponds to TRBD2 (5 bases). The germline CDR1 and CDR2 sequences are SGHRS and YFSETQ. The CDR3 length is 18 residues. V lost 5 bases and J lost 6, with 28 bases in between.

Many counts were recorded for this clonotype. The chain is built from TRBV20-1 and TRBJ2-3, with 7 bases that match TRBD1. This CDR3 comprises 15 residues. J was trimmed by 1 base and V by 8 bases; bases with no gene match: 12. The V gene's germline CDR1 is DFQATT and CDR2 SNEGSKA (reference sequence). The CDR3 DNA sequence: TGCAGTCCCCGTAGACAGGGTGTAGGCACAGATACGCAGTATTTT. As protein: CSPRRQGVGTDTQYF.

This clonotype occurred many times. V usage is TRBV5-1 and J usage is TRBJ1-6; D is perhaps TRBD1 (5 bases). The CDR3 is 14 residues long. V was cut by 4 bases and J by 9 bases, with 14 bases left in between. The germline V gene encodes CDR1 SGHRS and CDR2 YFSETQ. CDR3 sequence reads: CASSPGTAASPLHF. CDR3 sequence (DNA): TGCGCCAGCAGCCCCGGGACGGCCGCTTCACCCCTCCACTTT.

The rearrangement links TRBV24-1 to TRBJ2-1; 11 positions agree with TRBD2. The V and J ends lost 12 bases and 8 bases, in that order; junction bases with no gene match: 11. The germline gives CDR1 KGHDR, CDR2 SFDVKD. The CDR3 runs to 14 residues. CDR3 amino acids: CAATDSLAGDEQFF. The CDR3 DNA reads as TGTGCCGCCACTGACTCACTAGCGGGGGATGAGCAGTTCTTC.

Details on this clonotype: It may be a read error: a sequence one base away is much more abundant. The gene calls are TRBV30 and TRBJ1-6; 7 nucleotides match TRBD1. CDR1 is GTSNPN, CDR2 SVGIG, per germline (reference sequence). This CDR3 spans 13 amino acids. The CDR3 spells CVCTGEYNSPLHF. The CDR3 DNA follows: TGTGTCTGCACAGGGGAGTATAATTCACCCCTCCACTTT.

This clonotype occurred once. This CDR3 reads CASPLSSTRQYF. CDR3 sequence (DNA): TGTGCCAGCCCCTTAAGCTCTACGAGGCAGTACTTC. V usage is TRBV11-2 and J usage is TRBJ2-7; no definite D call. The CDR3 length is 12 residues. Germline CDR1 SGHAT, CDR2 FQNNGV. The ends were cut back, 8 bases at V and 9 bases at J, with 17 bases in the middle.

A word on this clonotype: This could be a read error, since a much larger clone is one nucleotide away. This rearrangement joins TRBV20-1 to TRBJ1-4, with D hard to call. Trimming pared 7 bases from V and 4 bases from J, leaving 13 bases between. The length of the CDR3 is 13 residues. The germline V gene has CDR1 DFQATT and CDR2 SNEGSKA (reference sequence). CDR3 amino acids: CSDPGQFNEKLFF. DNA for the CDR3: TGCAGTGACCCCGGGCAGTTTAATGAAAAACTGTTTTTT.

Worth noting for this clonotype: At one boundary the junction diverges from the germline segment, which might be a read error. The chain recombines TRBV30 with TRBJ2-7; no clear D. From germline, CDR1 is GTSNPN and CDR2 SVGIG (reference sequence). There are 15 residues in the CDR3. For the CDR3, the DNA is TGTGCCTGGAGTGTACGGGCGGCAGTAGGAGCCGAGCACTACTTC. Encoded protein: CAWSVRAAVGAEHYF.

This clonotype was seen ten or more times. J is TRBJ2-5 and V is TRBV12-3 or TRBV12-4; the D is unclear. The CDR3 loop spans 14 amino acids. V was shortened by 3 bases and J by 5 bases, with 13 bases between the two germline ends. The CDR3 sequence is CASSFNLGGETQYF. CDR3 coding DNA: TGTGCCAGCAGTTTCAATCTGGGTGGGGAGACCCAGTACTTC.

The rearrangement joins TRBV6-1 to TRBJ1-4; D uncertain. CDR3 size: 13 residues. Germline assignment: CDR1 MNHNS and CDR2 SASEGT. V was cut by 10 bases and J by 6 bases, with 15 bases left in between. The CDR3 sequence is CANSEWSDEKLFF. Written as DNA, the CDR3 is TGTGCCAATAGTGAATGGTCCGATGAAAAACTGTTTTTT.

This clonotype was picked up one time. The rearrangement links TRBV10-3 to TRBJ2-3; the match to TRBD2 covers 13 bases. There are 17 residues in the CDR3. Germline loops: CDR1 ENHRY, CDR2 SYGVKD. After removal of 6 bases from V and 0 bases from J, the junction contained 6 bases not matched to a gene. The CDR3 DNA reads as TGTGCCATCAGAGCCGGGACTAGCGGGGAAAGCACAGATACGCAGTATTTT. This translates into CAIRAGTSGESTDTQYF.

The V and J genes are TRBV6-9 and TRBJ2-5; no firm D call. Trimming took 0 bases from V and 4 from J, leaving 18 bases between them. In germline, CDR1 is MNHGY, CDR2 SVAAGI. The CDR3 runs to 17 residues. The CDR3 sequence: CASSYSMCCGLGETQYF. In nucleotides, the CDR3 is TGTGCCAGCAGTTATTCTATGTGTTGTGGTTTGGGAGAGACCCAGTACTTC.

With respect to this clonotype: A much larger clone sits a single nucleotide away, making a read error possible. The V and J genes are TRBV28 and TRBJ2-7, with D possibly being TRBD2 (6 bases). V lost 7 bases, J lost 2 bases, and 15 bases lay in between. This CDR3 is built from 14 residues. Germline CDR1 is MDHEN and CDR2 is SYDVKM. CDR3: CASTRGGEAYEQYF. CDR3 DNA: TGTGCCAGCACAAGGGGAGGAGAGGCCTACGAGCAGTACTTC.